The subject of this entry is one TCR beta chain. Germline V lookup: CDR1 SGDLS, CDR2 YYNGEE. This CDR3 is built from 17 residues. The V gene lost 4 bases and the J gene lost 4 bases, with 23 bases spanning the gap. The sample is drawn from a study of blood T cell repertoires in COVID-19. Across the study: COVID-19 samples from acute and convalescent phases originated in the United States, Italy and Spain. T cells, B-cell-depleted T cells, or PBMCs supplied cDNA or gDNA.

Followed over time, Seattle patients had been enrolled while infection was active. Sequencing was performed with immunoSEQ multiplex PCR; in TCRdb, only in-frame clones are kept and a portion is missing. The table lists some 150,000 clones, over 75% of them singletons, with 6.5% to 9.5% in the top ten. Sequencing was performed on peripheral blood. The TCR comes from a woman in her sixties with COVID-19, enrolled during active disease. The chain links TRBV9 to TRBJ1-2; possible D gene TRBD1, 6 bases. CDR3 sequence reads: CASSPPLGAGAGYGYTF. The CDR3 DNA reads TGTGCCAGCAGCCCTCCTTTAGGAGCGGGGGCGGGCTATGGCTACACCTTC.